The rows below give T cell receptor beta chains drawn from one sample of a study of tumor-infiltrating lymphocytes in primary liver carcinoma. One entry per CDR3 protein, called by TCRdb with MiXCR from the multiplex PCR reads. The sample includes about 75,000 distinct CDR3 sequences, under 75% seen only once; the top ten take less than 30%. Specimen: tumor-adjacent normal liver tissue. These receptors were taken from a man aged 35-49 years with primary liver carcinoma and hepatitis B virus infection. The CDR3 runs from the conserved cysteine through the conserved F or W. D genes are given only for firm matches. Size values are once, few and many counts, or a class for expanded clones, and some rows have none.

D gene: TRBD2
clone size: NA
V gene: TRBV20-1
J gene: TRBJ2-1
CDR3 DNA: TGCAGTGCTAGAGATCGACTAGCGGTTCTAAGGAATGAGCAGTTCTTC
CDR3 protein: CSARDRLAVLRNEQFF

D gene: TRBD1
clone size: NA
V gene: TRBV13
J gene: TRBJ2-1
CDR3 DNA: TGTGCCAGCAGCGGTGGGACAGGCGGCGAGCAGTTCTTC
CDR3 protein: CASSGGTGGEQFF

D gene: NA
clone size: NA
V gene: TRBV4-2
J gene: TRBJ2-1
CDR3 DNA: TGTGCCAGCAGCCAACTTTGGCGGAACCCTGCGGATGAGCAGTTCTTC
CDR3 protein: CASSQLWRNPADEQFF

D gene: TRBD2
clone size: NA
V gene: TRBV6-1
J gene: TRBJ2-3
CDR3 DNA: TGTGCCAGCAGTGACCCTCGAATAGCGGGCGCACATACGCAGTATTTT
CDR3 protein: CASSDPRIAGAHTQYF

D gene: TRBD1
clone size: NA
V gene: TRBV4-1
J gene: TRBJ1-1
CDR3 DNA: TGCGCCAACAGCCAAGATGTGCAGGGGGCGCCCAATGAAGCTTTCTTT
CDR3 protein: CANSQDVQGAPNEAFF

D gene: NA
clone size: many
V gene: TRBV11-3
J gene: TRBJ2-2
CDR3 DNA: TGTGCCAGCAGCCCACCTGCCGACACCGGGGAGCTGTTTTTT
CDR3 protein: CASSPPADTGELFF

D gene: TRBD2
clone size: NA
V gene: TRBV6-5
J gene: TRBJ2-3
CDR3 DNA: TGTGGCGGCAACCCAGGACTAGCGGGAACAGATACGCAGTATTTT
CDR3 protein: CGGNPGLAGTDTQYF

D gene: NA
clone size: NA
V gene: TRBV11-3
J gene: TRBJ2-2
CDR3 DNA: TGTGCCAGCAGCTTAGATACAGTAGACACCGGGGAGCTGTTTTTC
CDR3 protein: CASSLDTVDTGELFF

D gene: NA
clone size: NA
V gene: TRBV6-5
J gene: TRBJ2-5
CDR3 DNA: TGTACCAGTAGTTACGCGGGCTATGGTAAAGAGACCCAGTACTTC
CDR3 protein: CTSSYAGYGKETQYF

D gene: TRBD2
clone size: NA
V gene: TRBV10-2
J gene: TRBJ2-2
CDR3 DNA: TGCGCCAGTAGTGAGGCTAAGGGACTAGCGGTGGACACCGGGCAGCTGTTTTTT
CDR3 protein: CASSEAKGLAVDTGQLFF

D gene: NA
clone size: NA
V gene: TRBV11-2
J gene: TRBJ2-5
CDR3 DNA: TGTGCCAGCAGCTTTGATACCGGCCCTCCTCTGGAGACCCAGTACTTC
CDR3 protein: CASSFDTGPPLETQYF

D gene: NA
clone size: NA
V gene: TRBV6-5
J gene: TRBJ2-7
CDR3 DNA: TGTGCCAGCAGTTACTCCGAGGTGGGCTCCTACGAGCAGTACTTC
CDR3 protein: CASSYSEVGSYEQYF

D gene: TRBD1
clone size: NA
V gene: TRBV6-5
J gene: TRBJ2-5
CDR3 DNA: TGTGCCAGCAGTAGGACAGGGCAAGGGACTCAGTGCTTC
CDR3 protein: CASSRTGQGTQCF

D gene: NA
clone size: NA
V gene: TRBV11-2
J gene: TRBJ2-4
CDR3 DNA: TGTGCCAGCAGCCCAATTGGGGCTACCACGGTGGCCAAAAACATTCAGTACTTC
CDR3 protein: CASSPIGATTVAKNIQYF

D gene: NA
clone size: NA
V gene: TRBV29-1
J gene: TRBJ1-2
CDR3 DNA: TGCAGCTTTGGAGAACGGACAGAATTTCGTGGCTACGCCTTC
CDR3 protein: CSFGERTEFRGYAF

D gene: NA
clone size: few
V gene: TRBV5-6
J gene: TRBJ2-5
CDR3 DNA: TGTGCCAGTAGCTTGGAGGCTAGCCAAGAGACCCAGAACTTC
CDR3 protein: CASSLEASQETQNF

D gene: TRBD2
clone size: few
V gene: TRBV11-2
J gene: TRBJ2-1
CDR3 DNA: TGTGCCAGCAGCCCGCCCCCACTAGCGTCCTACAATGAGCAGTTCTTC
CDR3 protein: CASSPPPLASYNEQFF

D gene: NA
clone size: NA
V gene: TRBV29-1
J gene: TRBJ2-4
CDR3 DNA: TGCAGCGTTGGGAAGGCCGGCGAAAGCATTCAGTACTTC
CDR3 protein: CSVGKAGESIQYF

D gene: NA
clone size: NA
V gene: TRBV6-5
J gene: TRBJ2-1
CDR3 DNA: TGTGCCAGTTCGCGCGGCAGGTTCTCCTACAAAGAGCAGTTCTTC
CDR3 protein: CASSRGRFSYKEQFF

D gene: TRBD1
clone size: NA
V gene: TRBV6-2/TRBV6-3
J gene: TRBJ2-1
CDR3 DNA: TGTGCCAGCAGTTACAGGACCGGGACAGGTTACTGCAATGAGCAGTTCTTC
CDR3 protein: CASSYRTGTGYCNEQFF

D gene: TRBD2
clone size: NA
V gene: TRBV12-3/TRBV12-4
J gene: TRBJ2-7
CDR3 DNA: TGTGCCAACAGTCTAGCGGGAGAGAACTACGAGCAGCACTTC
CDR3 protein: CANSLAGENYEQHF

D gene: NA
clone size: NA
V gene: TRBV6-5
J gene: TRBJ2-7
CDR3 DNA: TGTGACACCGGGACACCGCAGACCTACGAGCAATACTTC
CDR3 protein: CDTGTPQTYEQYF

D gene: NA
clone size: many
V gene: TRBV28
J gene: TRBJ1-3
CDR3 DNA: TGTGCCAGCATTCGTGGCTCTGGAAACACCATATATTTT
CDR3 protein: CASIRGSGNTIYF

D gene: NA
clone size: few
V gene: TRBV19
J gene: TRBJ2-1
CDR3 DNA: TGTGCCAGTAGTCTGGACCGTGGCTACAATGAGCAGTTCTTC
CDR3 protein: CASSLDRGYNEQFF

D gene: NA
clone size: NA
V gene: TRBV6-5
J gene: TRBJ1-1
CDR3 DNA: TGTGCCAGTAGTTACGGGGGAGTGGGCGCTGAAGCTTTCTTT
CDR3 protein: CASSYGGVGAEAFF

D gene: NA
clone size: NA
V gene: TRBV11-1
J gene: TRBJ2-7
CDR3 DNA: TGCGCCAGCGGCTCGGGAGGACAGCTATACAGTGAGCAGTACTTC
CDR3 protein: CASGSGGQLYSEQYF

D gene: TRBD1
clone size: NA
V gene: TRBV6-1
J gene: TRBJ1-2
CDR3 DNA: TGTGCCAACATAGTTTCCGGGACAGGGCCTGACGGCTACACCTTC
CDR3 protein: CANIVSGTGPDGYTF

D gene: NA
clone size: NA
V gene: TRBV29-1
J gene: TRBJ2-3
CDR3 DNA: TGCAGCGTCGCTGCAGTGGACGGACGTTGCACAGATACACAGTATTTT
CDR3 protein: CSVAAVDGRCTDTQYF

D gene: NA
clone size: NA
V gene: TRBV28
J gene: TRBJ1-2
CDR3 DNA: TGTGCCAGCAGTGTCCGGGACGGCTATGGCTACACCTTC
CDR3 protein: CASSVRDGYGYTF

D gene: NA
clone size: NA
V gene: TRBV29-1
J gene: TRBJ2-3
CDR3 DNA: TGCAGCGTTGAGGGAAGTATAGATACGCAGTACTTT
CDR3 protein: CSVEGSIDTQYF

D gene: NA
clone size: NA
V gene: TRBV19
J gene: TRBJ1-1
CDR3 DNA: TGTGCCAGTAGTAGTACAGTGGAGAGGATCACTGAAGCTTTCTTT
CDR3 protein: CASSSTVERITEAFF

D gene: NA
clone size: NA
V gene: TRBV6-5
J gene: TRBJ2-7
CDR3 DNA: TGTGCCGCCCACTCCGGGAGCGCGTACAAGCAGTACTTC
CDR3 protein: CAAHSGSAYKQYF

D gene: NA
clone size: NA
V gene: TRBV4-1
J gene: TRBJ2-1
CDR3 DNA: TGCGCCAGCATCCGAACGTTTGGTGAGCAGTTCTTC
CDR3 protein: CASIRTFGEQFF

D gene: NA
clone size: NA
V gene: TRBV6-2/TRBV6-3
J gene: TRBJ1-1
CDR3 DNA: TGTGCCAGCAGCCAAGGGATGGGGAACACAGAAGTTTTCTTT
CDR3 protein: CASSQGMGNTEVFF

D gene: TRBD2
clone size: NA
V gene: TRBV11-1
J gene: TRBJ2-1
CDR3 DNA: TGTGCCAGCAGCTTATTCTCTAGCGGGAACTCCTACAATGAACATTTCTTC
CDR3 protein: CASSLFSSGNSYNEHFF

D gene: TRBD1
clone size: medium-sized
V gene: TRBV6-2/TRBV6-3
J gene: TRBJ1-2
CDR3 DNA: TGTGCCAGCAGTCCGAGGACAGGGTTGTATGGCTACACCTTC
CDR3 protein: CASSPRTGLYGYTF

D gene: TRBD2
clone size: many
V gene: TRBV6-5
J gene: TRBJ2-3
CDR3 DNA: TGTGCCAGCAGTTACTCGACTAGCGGGAGGTGGAGTGGTACGCAGTATTTT
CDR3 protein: CASSYSTSGRWSGTQYF

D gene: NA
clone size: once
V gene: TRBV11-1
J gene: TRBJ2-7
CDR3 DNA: TGTGCCAGCAGCTTAGAGACGACCGTGTCCTACGAGCAGTACTTC
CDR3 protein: CASSLETTVSYEQYF

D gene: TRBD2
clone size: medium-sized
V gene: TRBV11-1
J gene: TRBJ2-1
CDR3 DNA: TGTGCCAGCAGCTTAGCGAGGACGGGAGGAAGGGAGCAGTTCTTC
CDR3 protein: CASSLARTGGREQFF

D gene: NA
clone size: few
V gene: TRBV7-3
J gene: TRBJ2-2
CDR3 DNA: TGTGCCAGCAGCTTAAGTCCGGCTAACACCGGGGAGCTGTTTTTT
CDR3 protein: CASSLSPANTGELFF

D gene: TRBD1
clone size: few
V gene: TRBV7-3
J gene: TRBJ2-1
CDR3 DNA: TGTGCCAGCAGCTTGACAGGGTACAATGAGCAGTTCTTC
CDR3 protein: CASSLTGYNEQFF

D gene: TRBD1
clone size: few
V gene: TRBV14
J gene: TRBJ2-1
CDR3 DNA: TGTGTCAGCAGCCATCGGGACAGGGTCTACAATGAGCAGTTCTTC
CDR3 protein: CVSSHRDRVYNEQFF

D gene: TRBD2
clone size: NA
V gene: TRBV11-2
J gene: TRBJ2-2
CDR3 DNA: TGTGCCGGCAGCTTAGTTCCGGCGGGAGTGGGCGGGGAGCTGCTTTTT
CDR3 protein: CAGSLVPAGVGGELLF

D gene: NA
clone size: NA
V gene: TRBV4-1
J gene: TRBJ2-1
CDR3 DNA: TGCGCCAGCAGCCAAGGTACGCGGGGGCAGGGGTTTCCCACCCCCACGGATGAGCAGTTCTTC
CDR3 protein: CASSQGTRGQGFPTPTDEQFF

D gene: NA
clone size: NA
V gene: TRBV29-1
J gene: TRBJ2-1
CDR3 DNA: TGCAGCGTTGAGTTCCCCCGGGGAAGTGGACCCTCCTACAATGAGCGGTTCTTC
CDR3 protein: CSVEFPRGSGPSYNERFF

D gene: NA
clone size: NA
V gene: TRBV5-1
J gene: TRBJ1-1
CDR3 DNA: TGCGCCAGCAGCATAGGGGGGCAATCGGCTCAAGCTTTCTTT
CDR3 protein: CASSIGGQSAQAFF

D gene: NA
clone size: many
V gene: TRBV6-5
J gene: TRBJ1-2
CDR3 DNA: TGTGCCAGCAGGGACACAGGGTACTATGGCTACACCTTC
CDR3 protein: CASRDTGYYGYTF

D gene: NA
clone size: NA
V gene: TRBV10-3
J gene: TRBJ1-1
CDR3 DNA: TGTGCCATTAGGGCCGGGGGGAACACTGAAGCTCTCTTT
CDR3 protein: CAIRAGGNTEALF

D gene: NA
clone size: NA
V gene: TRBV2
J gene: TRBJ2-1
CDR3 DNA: TGTGCCAGTTACAGGACGTCAACTCCCCATGAGCAGTTCTTC
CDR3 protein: CASYRTSTPHEQFF

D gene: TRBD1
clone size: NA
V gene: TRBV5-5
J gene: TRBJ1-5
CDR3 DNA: TGTGCCAGAAGCTCGGGACAGACGATTAACAATCAGCCCCAGGATTTT
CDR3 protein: CARSSGQTINNQPQDF

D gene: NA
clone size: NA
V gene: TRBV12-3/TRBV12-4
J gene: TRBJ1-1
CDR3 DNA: TGTGTCAGCAGTTTACGGGTGGATACTGAAGTTTTCTTT
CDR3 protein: CVSSLRVDTEVFF